The T cell receptor beta chain described here comes from a study of OX40 agonist ivuxolimab in advanced cancers. Study details: Earlier treatment with anti-PD-1, anti-PD-L1 or anti-CTLA-4 was permitted, and around 43% had received some. In three patients, partial responses were observed, one with hepatocellular carcinoma and two with cutaneous melanoma.

CDR1 is SGHNT and CDR2 is YYREEE in the germline V gene (reference sequence). V was trimmed by 4 bases and J by 1 base, leaving 8 bases between them. The CDR3 totals 13 residues. Overall study results and limits: Partial responders at 0.1-3.0 mg/kg showed near-lowest clonal expansion.

On this clone: Its cognate antigen is unknown.

Here immunoSEQ multiplex PCR was the method, and the copy in TCRdb shows in-frame clones only, minus some. The sample has about 54,000 clones; 84% are singletons. This receptor was taken from an adult with an advanced solid tumor such as melanoma, head and neck, liver or kidney cancer. The gene calls are TRBV5-4 and TRBJ1-1; D not certain. The specimen comprised CD4+ or CD8+ T cells sorted from blood, sampled in a trial of the OX40 agonist ivuxolimab. CDR3 nucleotide sequence: TGTGCCAGCAGCATAGGCAGGAACACTGAAGCTTTCTTT. It codes for CASSIGRNTEAFF.